The source of this T cell receptor beta chain is a study of OX40 agonist ivuxolimab in advanced cancers. Here immunoSEQ multiplex PCR was the method, and the copy in TCRdb shows in-frame clones only, minus some. In the table there are under 40,000 clones, about 70% of which are singletons. Germline V CDR1 and CDR2: MNHEY, SVGAGI. CDR3 length: 15 residues. V was cut by 5 bases and J by 4 bases, with 17 bases left in between. The gene calls are TRBV6-5 and TRBJ1-2; weak D call: TRBD1 (5 bases). This receptor was obtained from an adult with an advanced solid tumor such as melanoma, head and neck, liver or kidney cancer. The sample here was CD4+ or CD8+ T cells sorted from blood, taken in a trial of the OX40 agonist ivuxolimab. The CDR3 DNA is TGTGCCAGCAGTCGGTTCTTCAGGGCCAGCTATGGCTACACCTTC. Its translation is CASSRFFRASYGYTF.